These 25 T cell receptor beta chains were all obtained from the same sample, sequenced in a study of blood T cell repertoires in COVID-19. Sequencing was performed with immunoSEQ multiplex PCR; in TCRdb, only in-frame clones are kept and a portion is missing. The sample gives about 66,000 clones, roughly 90% of which show up once; about 1.3% is in the top ten. The sequenced material came from peripheral blood. The receptor set was obtained from a man aged 55 to 70 with acute or convalescent COVID-19.

The V and J genes are TRBV2 and TRBJ2-1; 7 bases align to TRBD1. Germline lookup yields CDR1 SNHLY and CDR2 FYNNEI. Unmatched junction bases numbered 1, after V lost 5 bases and J lost 6 bases. CDR3 size: 12 residues. The CDR3 nucleotides are TGTGCCAGCAGTCCAGGGGGCAATGAGCAGTTCTTC. It codes for CASSPGGNEQFF.

V gene TRBV11-3 combines with J gene TRBJ2-3, with 10 bases lining up with TRBD2. This CDR3 is built from 15 residues. V trimming: 3 bases; J trimming: 4 bases; junction bases outside the gene matches: 4. Germline CDR1 SGHNT, CDR2 YENEEA. The CDR3 region has the DNA TGTGCCAGCAGCTTTAGCGGGGGGCCAGCAGATACGCAGTATTTT. This gives the protein CASSFSGGPADTQYF.

With regard to this clone: This sample also contains other DNA sequences that code for the same CDR3. The chain is built from TRBV11-2 and TRBJ2-1, with 9 bases identical to TRBD1. Germline CDR1 SGHAT, CDR2 FQNNGV. The CDR3 is made up of 16 amino acids. V lost 4 bases and J lost 0; bases outside the gene matches: 4. The CDR3 loop reads CASSSGQGSSYNEQFF. CDR3 bases: TGTGCCAGCAGCTCAGGACAGGGGAGCTCCTACAATGAGCAGTTCTTC.

This chain uses TRBV12-5 with TRBJ1-2; no definite D call. V was clipped by 5 bases and J by 8 bases, with 24 bases between them. The CDR3 has 16 residues. The germline gives CDR1 LGHNT, CDR2 FRNRAP. The CDR3 is CASGRPEQRVSRGYTF. In DNA, the CDR3 is TGTGCTAGTGGTCGCCCCGAACAGAGGGTATCGAGAGGCTACACCTTC.

The chain carries TRBV6-1 and TRBJ1-1; D unresolved. V lost 3 bases, J lost 13 bases, and 15 bases lay in between. The CDR3 sequence is 12 residues long. CDR1 MNHNS and CDR2 SASEGT come from the germline V gene. Here the CDR3 DNA reads TGTGCCAGCAGTGAGACGACTACGCAGCTTTTCTTT. This sequence encodes CASSETTTQLFF.

The rearrangement uses TRBV2 and TRBJ1-1, with D possibly TRBD1 on 5 matching bases. The CDR3 is 15 amino acids. Germline V gene sequence: CDR1 SNHLY, CDR2 FYNNEI. V dropped 2 bases and J dropped 9 bases, with 19 bases sitting between them. CDR3: CASSELRGGVKKAFF. CDR3 nucleotides: TGTGCCAGCAGTGAACTCCGGGGAGGGGTTAAGAAAGCTTTCTTT.

This rearrangement joins TRBV2 to TRBJ2-7, with a weak D call TRBD2 (7 bases). CDR3 length: 12 amino acids. Germline CDR1 SNHLY, CDR2 FYNNEI. The CDR3 sequence is CGTRGAVYEQYF. In DNA form, the CDR3 reads TGTGGCACTCGGGGGGCAGTCTACGAGCAGTACTTC.

This clone was recorded only once. The chain employs TRBV20-1 and TRBJ1-2; D gene ambiguous. This CDR3 has 11 residues. Germline CDR1 reads DFQATT; CDR2 reads SNEGSKA (reference sequence). V shed 1 base and J shed 8 bases, with 8 bases lying between them. The CDR3 loop is CSARVEVGYTF. CDR3 DNA: TGCAGTGCTAGAGTGGAGGTGGGCTACACCTTC.

This clone has a handful of counts. The chain carries TRBV7-8 and TRBJ2-1; D gene uncertain. The CDR3 is made up of 13 amino acids. Trimming stripped 0 bases from V and 7 bases from J, with 7 bases between. CDR1 SGHVS and CDR2 FQNEAQ come from the germline V gene. The CDR3 protein is CASSLARLNEQFF. The CDR3 DNA is TGTGCCAGCAGCTTAGCGAGGCTAAATGAGCAGTTCTTC.

This chain joins TRBV7-9 and TRBJ1-6; 8 bases match TRBD1. The CDR3 spans 17 residues. Per the germline V gene, CDR1 is SEHNR and CDR2 is FQNEAQ (reference sequence). The V and J ends lost 5 bases and 0 bases, in that order; junction bases with no gene match: 6. The CDR3 DNA follows: TGTGCCAGCAGCGGACGACAGGGGAGCTCCTATAATTCACCCCTCCACTTT. This translates into CASSGRQGSSYNSPLHF.

The J gene is TRBJ1-1, the V gene TRBV6-5; 7 bases are a match to TRBD1. This CDR3 region has 14 residues. Looked up from germline, CDR1 is MNHEY and CDR2 is SVGAGI. Trimming took 2 bases from V and 3 from J; bases not matched to a gene: 3. The CDR3 reads CASSYRDRHTEAFF. For the CDR3, the DNA is TGTGCCAGCAGTTACAGGGACAGACACACTGAAGCTTTCTTT.

V is TRBV30 and J is TRBJ1-6; 8 bases fit TRBD1. CDR1 GTSNPN and CDR2 SVGIG come from the germline V gene (reference sequence). The CDR3 is 15 amino acids. The V gene end was trimmed by 2 bases and the J gene end by 9 bases; junction bases not matched to a gene: 9. CDR3 amino acids: CAWSHSTGVGSPLHF. CDR3 nucleotides: TGTGCCTGGAGTCATTCGACAGGGGTGGGTTCACCCCTCCACTTT.

This clone has only a few counts. CDR3: CASSLNSWNTEAFF. CDR3 DNA sequence: TGTGCCAGCAGCTTAAATAGCTGGAACACTGAAGCTTTCTTT. The chain uses TRBV7-2 and TRBJ1-1, with D unclear. The CDR3 extends over 14 amino acids. Germline loops: CDR1 SGHTA, CDR2 FQGNSA. V lost 2 bases and J 1 base, leaving 8 bases between the germline ends.

Here the CDR3 DNA reads TGTGCCAGCAGAGGGACAGGGGACTATGGCTACACCTTC. Its protein is CASRGTGDYGYTF. This rearrangement joins TRBV12-3 or TRBV12-4 to TRBJ1-2, with TRBD1 matching 10 bases. CDR3 length: 13 amino acids. Trimming cost V 6 bases and J 3 bases; bases outside gene matches: 1.

The rearrangement uses TRBV4-1 and TRBJ1-2; 7 bases map to TRBD1. In germline, CDR1 is MGHRA, CDR2 YSYEKL. Unmatched junction bases numbered 5, after V lost 0 bases and J lost 7 bases. There are 14 residues in the CDR3. For the CDR3, the DNA is TGCGCCAGCAGCCAAGACGTTGGGACAGTTGGCTACACCTTC. Translating gives CASSQDVGTVGYTF.

This clone was seen a single time. The V and J genes are TRBV14 and TRBJ1-3, with 8 bases matching TRBD1. V gave up 4 bases and J gave up 3 bases; unmatched junction bases: 8. The V gene's germline CDR1 is SGHDN and CDR2 FVKESK. The CDR3 length is 16 residues. This CDR3 reads CASSLQGAWNGNTIYF. As DNA, the CDR3 is TGTGCCAGCAGCCTTCAGGGGGCATGGAATGGAAACACCATATATTTT.

This sequence joins TRBV2 and TRBJ1-3; 7 bases map to TRBD1. V shed 8 bases, J shed 4 bases, and the junction held 5 bases outside the gene matches. The CDR3 consists of 13 residues. CDR1 is SNHLY and CDR2 is FYNNEI in the germline V gene. DNA for the CDR3: TGTGCCAGCGTACGGGACAGCGGAAACACCATATATTTT. The encoded protein is CASVRDSGNTIYF.

V usage is TRBV6-5 and J usage is TRBJ1-4; tentatively, D is TRBD1 (6 bases). Trimming took off 0 bases at V and 8 bases at J, with 16 bases between the two ends. Germline CDR1 is MNHEY and CDR2 is SVGAGI. This CDR3 is built from 16 residues. CDR3 residues: CASSYSSGESTEKLFF. In DNA, the CDR3 is TGTGCCAGCAGTTACTCGTCAGGGGAATCGACGGAAAAACTGTTTTTT.

The chain joins TRBV12-5 to TRBJ2-1, with TRBD1 as a possible D gene (6 bases). The CDR3 is made up of 15 amino acids. Trimming pared 3 bases from V and 0 bases from J, leaving 9 bases between. CDR1 and CDR2 (germline): LGHNT, FRNRAP. CDR3 sequence reads: CASGLGQSSYNEQFF. The CDR3 DNA sequence: TGTGCTAGTGGTTTAGGACAGAGCTCCTACAATGAGCAGTTCTTC.

The CDR3 sequence: CASSSGGANTGELFF. In DNA form, the CDR3 reads TGTGCCAGCTCTAGCGGGGGGGCGAACACCGGGGAGCTGTTTTTT. V and J are TRBV2 and TRBJ2-2, with 12 bases aligning to TRBD2. The germline CDR1 and CDR2 sequences are SNHLY and FYNNEI. The V and J ends lost 8 bases and 0 bases, in that order; junction bases with no gene match: 1. The CDR3 is 15 residues long.

The chain recombines TRBV6-6 with TRBJ1-3, with TRBD1 matching 7 bases. CDR1 and CDR2 from the germline V gene are MNHNY and SVGAGI (reference sequence). The CDR3 covers 21 residues. V dropped 5 bases and J dropped 0; count of bases not matched to a gene: 22. CDR3 sequence reads: CASSLRTDRVASSSSGNTIYF. The CDR3 nucleotides are TGTGCCAGCAGTCTTAGAACCGACAGGGTGGCGAGCTCGAGCTCTGGAAACACCATATATTTT.

J is TRBJ1-1 and V is TRBV6-2 or TRBV6-3, with D hard to call. V was pared by 0 bases and J by 4 bases, with 9 bases between. The V gene's germline CDR1 is MNHEY and CDR2 SVGEGT. This CDR3 contains 14 residues. This CDR3 reads CASSYSRLGTEAFF. The CDR3 region has the DNA TGTGCCAGCAGTTACTCGAGGTTGGGCACTGAAGCTTTCTTT.

V is TRBV24-1 and J is TRBJ2-7; 11 bases fit TRBD1. V was clipped by 0 bases and J by 6 bases; unmatched bases: 3. The length of the CDR3 is 15 residues. Per the germline V gene, CDR1 is KGHDR and CDR2 is SFDVKD. The CDR3, as DNA: TGTGCCACCAGTGATTTGCGGACAGGGGGCGGCGAGCAGTACTTC. Translated, it gives CATSDLRTGGGEQYF.

The chain has TRBV5-1 and TRBJ2-2; no clear D. CDR3 size: 14 residues. Trimming removed 6 bases from V and 7 bases from J, with 16 bases in between. Germline loops: CDR1 SGHRS, CDR2 YFSETQ. CDR3 loop: CASTSIPNDGELFF. CDR3 bases: TGCGCCAGCACGTCTATCCCGAACGACGGGGAGCTGTTTTTT. Together with reference TRBV5-1 and TRBJ2-2, the CDR3 gives the full variable domain: KAGVTQTPRYLIKTRGQQVTLSCSPISGHRSVSWYQQTPGQGLQFLFEYFSETQRNKGNFPGRFSGRQFSNSRSEMNVSTLELGDSALYLCASTSIPNDGELFFGEGSRLTVL.

This clone has more than one count but fewer than ten. This chain links TRBV6-5 with TRBJ1-1; D is perhaps TRBD1 (6 bases). V gave up 5 bases and J gave up 1 base, with 8 bases separating them. Per the germline V gene, CDR1 is MNHEY and CDR2 is SVGAGI. This CDR3 has 13 amino acids. The CDR3 protein is CASSRGQNTEAFF. As DNA, the CDR3 is TGTGCCAGCAGTCGGGGACAGAACACTGAAGCTTTCTTT.